These 20 T cell receptor beta chains came from one sample sequenced in a study of blood T cell repertoires in COVID-19. The table came from immunoSEQ multiplex PCR; TCRdb's copy has only in-frame clones and leaves some out. In the table there are roughly 250,000 clones, approximately 80% of which are singletons. The source material was peripheral blood. Receptor source: a woman between 50 and 59 years old with acute or convalescent COVID-19.

The table lists this clone with a few counts. The rearrangement uses TRBV18 and TRBJ2-3; TRBD1 is a possible D gene (6 bases). The CDR3 is made up of 15 amino acids. Deletions cut 4 bases from V and 6 bases from J, with 17 bases between. Per the germline V gene, CDR1 is KGHSH and CDR2 is LQKENI. In nucleotides, the CDR3 is TGTGCCAGCTCACTAGCGTCCAACCAGGGGGATACGCAGTATTTT. Translation: CASSLASNQGDTQYF.

The CDR3 spells CASSLKPYPYEQYF. The CDR3 DNA reads as TGTGCCAGCAGTTTAAAACCCTACCCCTACGAGCAGTACTTC. The chain combines TRBV27 with TRBJ2-7; the D is unclear. Trimming removed 2 bases at V and 2 bases at J, with 10 bases between. Per germline, CDR1 MNHEY and CDR2 SMNVEV (reference sequence). The CDR3 covers 14 residues.

The chain carries TRBV7-2 and TRBJ1-2; 9 bases are a match to TRBD1. The germline V gene has CDR1 SGHTA and CDR2 FQGNSA. V trimming: 2 bases; J trimming: 0 bases; junction bases outside the gene matches: 7. The CDR3 contains 17 residues. CDR3 in amino acids: CASSLWVQGAANYGYTF. For the CDR3, the DNA is TGTGCCAGCAGCTTATGGGTACAGGGGGCCGCTAACTATGGCTACACCTTC.

This clone was seen just once. The J gene is TRBJ1-1, the V gene TRBV3-1 (or the pseudogene TRBV3-2); D is undetermined. This CDR3 comprises 15 residues. From germline, CDR1 is LGHDT and CDR2 YNNKEL (reference sequence). With 1 base removed from V and 1 base from J, the gap between germline ends came to 10 bases. DNA of the CDR3: TGTGCCAGCAGCCAAGGCAGGAGGAAGAACACTGAAGCTTTCTTT. Its protein is CASSQGRRKNTEAFF.

The chain recombines TRBV11-1 with TRBJ1-1; possible D gene TRBD1, 6 bases. The CDR3 is 13 residues long. CDR1 SGHAT and CDR2 FQDESV come from the germline V gene (reference sequence). V lost 5 bases, J lost 1 base, and 8 bases lay in between. The CDR3 here is CASSLGQNTEAFF. The CDR3 nucleotides are TGTGCCAGCAGCCTGGGACAGAACACTGAAGCTTTCTTT.

This chain links TRBV5-8 with TRBJ2-2, with 7 bases that match TRBD1. CDR1 SGHTS and CDR2 YDEGEE come from the germline V gene. This CDR3 contains 16 residues. The trim removed 1 base at V and 5 bases at J, leaving 8 bases unmatched. The CDR3 loop reads CASSLRRGQLTGELFF. CDR3 in DNA: TGTGCCAGCAGCTTGCGCCGGGGACAGTTGACCGGGGAGCTGTTTTTT.

The chain recombines TRBV7-9 with TRBJ1-1; D perhaps matches TRBD1 (6 bases). Trimming removed 4 bases from V and 10 bases from J, with 10 bases in between. The CDR3 contains 11 residues. Germline CDR1 SEHNR, CDR2 FQNEAQ (reference sequence). CDR3 in amino acids: CASSWQGPAFF. The CDR3 DNA follows: TGTGCCAGCAGCTGGCAGGGGCCAGCTTTCTTT.

The CDR3: CASSPGTGVNTEAFF. CDR3 DNA: TGTGCCAGCAGCCCCGGGACAGGTGTGAACACTGAAGCTTTCTTT. This chain joins TRBV3-1 (or the pseudogene TRBV3-2) and TRBJ1-1, with 8 nucleotides matching TRBD1. The germline gives CDR1 LGHDT, CDR2 YNNKEL (reference sequence). V shed 4 bases and J 0 bases; nucleotides not matched to a gene: 4. This CDR3 region has 15 residues.

CDR3 residues: CASSWEVSYEQYF. The CDR3 DNA follows: TGCGCCAGCAGCTGGGAGGTCTCCTACGAGCAGTACTTC. V usage is TRBV5-1 and J usage is TRBJ2-7; a weak D match, TRBD2 (6 bases). Germline CDR1 and CDR2: SGHRS and YFSETQ. Deletions cut 3 bases from V and 0 bases from J, with 7 bases between. The CDR3 sequence is 13 residues long.

The rearrangement links TRBV5-1 to TRBJ2-1; 11 positions match TRBD2. Looked up from germline, CDR1 is SGHRS and CDR2 is YFSETQ. With V trimmed by 6 bases and J by 1 base, 6 bases remained unmatched. The CDR3 length is 16 residues. The CDR3 is CASTPTSGVSYNEQFF. The CDR3 coding sequence is TGCGCCAGCACCCCGACTAGCGGGGTTTCCTACAATGAGCAGTTCTTC. Complete variable domain (other parts from reference TRBV5-1 and TRBJ2-1): KAGVTQTPRYLIKTRGQQVTLSCSPISGHRSVSWYQQTPGQGLQFLFEYFSETQRNKGNFPGRFSGRQFSNSRSEMNVSTLELGDSALYLCASTPTSGVSYNEQFFGPGTRLTVL.

This rearrangement joins TRBV14 to TRBJ2-2, with 10 bases that match TRBD1. This CDR3 is 18 amino acids long. The junction had 10 bases not matched to a gene; V was cut back by 2 bases and J by 4 bases. Germline V gives CDR1 SGHDN, CDR2 FVKESK. CDR3 loop: CASSQKSGTGVLTGELFF. Written as DNA, the CDR3 is TGTGCCAGCAGCCAAAAATCCGGGACAGGGGTCCTCACCGGGGAGCTGTTTTTT.

The chain joins TRBV19 to TRBJ2-5, with D maybe TRBD1 (6 bases). Germline CDR1 is LNHDA and CDR2 is SQIVND (reference sequence). The CDR3 is made up of 13 amino acids. V lost 1 base and J lost 5, with 8 bases in between. The CDR3, as DNA: TGTGCCAGTAGTATAGTTAGGGGGGAGACCCAGTACTTC. Translated: CASSIVRGETQYF.

The chain links TRBV5-1 to TRBJ2-7, with a tentative D call TRBD1 (6 bases). V lost 1 base to trimming and J lost 3 bases, with 11 bases between them. Germline CDR1 and CDR2: SGHRS and YFSETQ. The CDR3 has 14 amino acids. CDR3 sequence reads: CASSLRAGDYEQYF. The CDR3 DNA sequence: TGCGCCAGCAGCTTGAGGGCAGGGGACTACGAGCAGTACTTC.

This chain connects TRBV6-5 to TRBJ2-5; maybe TRBD1 (7 bases). The germline gives CDR1 MNHEY, CDR2 SVGAGI. The CDR3 loop spans 11 amino acids. The V and J ends lost 7 bases and 5 bases respectively, with 8 bases between them. This chain's CDR3 is CASTGGETQYF. The CDR3 region has the DNA TGTGCCAGCACAGGGGGGGAGACCCAGTACTTC.

This clone was seen only a few times. The J gene is TRBJ1-2, the V gene TRBV30; no definite D call. CDR1 and CDR2 from the germline V gene are GTSNPN and SVGIG (reference sequence). There are 12 residues in the CDR3. With 4 bases removed from V and 4 bases from J, the gap between germline ends came to 10 bases. The CDR3 region is CAWTYGLYGYTF. DNA for the CDR3: TGTGCCTGGACATATGGACTCTATGGCTACACCTTC.

This sequence joins TRBV6-2 or TRBV6-3 and TRBJ1-2; D uncertain. This CDR3 comprises 12 residues. CDR1 and CDR2 from the germline V gene are MNHEY and SVGEGT. V dropped 0 bases and J dropped 8 bases, with 7 bases sitting between them. CDR3 DNA: TGTGCCAGCAGTTACTCTGGGAGAGGCTACACCTTC. Translation gives CASSYSGRGYTF.

The chain links TRBV27 to TRBJ2-7, with 9 bases identical to TRBD1. The CDR3 is made up of 14 amino acids. Germline-derived CDR1 and CDR2 are MNHEY and SMNVEV (reference sequence). With 5 bases clipped from V and 5 bases from J, the junction kept 7 bases outside the gene matches. The CDR3 DNA reads TGTGCCAGCAGTATCCTACAGGGGGCGAACGAGCAGTACTTC. This sequence encodes CASSILQGANEQYF.

V is TRBV11-1 and J is TRBJ2-1; 7 positions agree with TRBD1. The germline V gene encodes CDR1 SGHAT and CDR2 FQDESV (reference sequence). This CDR3 has 15 amino acids. The V and J ends lost 1 base and 4 bases, in that order; junction bases with no gene match: 4. The CDR3 sequence is CASSLEGQTYNEQFF. CDR3 DNA: TGTGCCAGCAGCTTAGAGGGACAGACTTACAATGAGCAGTTCTTC. The variable domain in full, completed from reference TRBV11-1 and TRBJ2-1, reads EAEVAQSPRYKITEKSQAVAFWCDPISGHATLYWYRQILGQGPELLVQFQDESVVDDSQLPKDRFSAERLKGVDSTLKIQPAELGDSAMYLCASSLEGQTYNEQFFGPGTRLTVL.

The rearrangement joins TRBV11-2 to TRBJ2-1; 11 nucleotides match TRBD2. Germline CDR1 SGHAT, CDR2 FQNNGV. The trim removed 10 bases at V and 2 bases at J, leaving 1 base unmatched. This CDR3 contains 13 residues. CDR3 amino acids: CATSGGTYNEQFF. CDR3 bases: TGTGCCACTAGCGGGGGGACCTACAATGAGCAGTTCTTC. Full variable domain (outside the CDR3, taken from reference TRBV11-2 and TRBJ2-1): EAGVAQSPRYKIIEKRQSVAFWCNPISGHATLYWYQQILGQGPKLLIQFQNNGVVDDSQLPKDRFSAERLKGVDSTLKIQPAKLEDSAVYLCATSGGTYNEQFFGPGTRLTVL.

This clone was observed a single time. The chain recombines TRBV5-1 with TRBJ2-7; TRBD2 agrees at 9 bases. Germline CDR1 and CDR2: SGHRS and YFSETQ. The junction had 9 bases not matched to a gene; V was cut back by 5 bases and J by 3 bases. The CDR3 is made up of 15 amino acids. The DNA for the CDR3 is TGCGCCAGCAGAATGGCGGGAGGGCAACTCTACGAGCAGTACTTC. Protein sequence: CASRMAGGQLYEQYF.